This T cell receptor (beta chain) was recorded in a study of cytomegalovirus exposure and HLA in healthy donors. On this clone itself: Its target is not known.

The V gene end was trimmed by 5 bases and the J gene end by 6 bases; junction bases not matched to a gene: 13. Germline V gene sequence: CDR1 LNHDA, CDR2 SQIVND (reference sequence). The CDR3 length is 16 residues. The PCR made use of 60 Vbeta and 13 Jbeta primers. Libraries were prepared by immunoSEQ multiplex PCR; TCRdb keeps only in-frame clonotypes and omits some of them. Seen here are about 180,000 clones, 75% observed once, and the top ten hold 2.9%. Whole-study findings and limits: Reports indicate that TCR beta sequences accurately predicted the HLA-A and HLA-B alleles of most subjects. Upon later analysis, TCR association rates were observed to vary by HLA locus, being highest for DRB1 and lowest for HLA-C.

V and J are TRBV19 and TRBJ2-1; the match to TRBD2 covers 7 bases. Sequencing was performed on PBMCs. This TCR was sampled from a male donor in good health and CMV-seronegative. The CDR3 sequence: CASSFTPSGITNEQFF. CDR3 DNA sequence: TGTGCCAGTAGTTTCACTCCCAGCGGGATAACCAATGAGCAGTTCTTC.